Shown below are 10 T cell receptor beta chains from a single sample sequenced in a study of cytomegalovirus exposure and HLA in healthy donors. With 60 Vbeta and 13 Jbeta primers, the PCR was carried out. The protocol was immunoSEQ multiplex PCR, while the TCRdb copy is restricted to in-frame clones and leaves out a portion. The table records about 140,000 clones, approximately 82% of them present only once. Sequences were obtained from PBMCs. These receptors came from a man between 18 and 29 years old in good health and CMV-seropositive.

This chain uses TRBV10-2 with TRBJ2-2; 7 nucleotides match TRBD2. J gave up 0 bases and V 4 bases, and 2 bases lay outside the gene matches. CDR3 length: 15 amino acids. The germline V gene encodes CDR1 WSHSY and CDR2 SAAADI. This chain's CDR3 is CASSAAGANTGELFF. DNA for the CDR3: TGCGCCAGCAGTGCGGCGGGAGCGAACACCGGGGAGCTGTTTTTT.

CDR3 nucleotide sequence: TGTGCCAGCAAAAAAGGACAGGGAGGTGCCGGGGAGCTGTTTTTT. The encoded protein is CASKKGQGGAGELFF. This rearrangement joins TRBV25-1 to TRBJ2-2, with 8 bases fitting TRBD1. This CDR3 has 15 amino acids. Trimming at V came to 7 bases and at J to 6 bases, leaving 10 bases not matched to a gene. Germline CDR1 is MGHDK and CDR2 is SYGVNS.

DNA for the CDR3: TGTGCCAGCAGCCCCATTGGGAGGGAGGGGAACTACGAGCAGTACTTC. It encodes CASSPIGREGNYEQYF. The chain employs TRBV11-2 and TRBJ2-7; TRBD2 aligns across 7 bases. The CDR3 contains 16 residues. CDR1 and CDR2 (germline): SGHAT, FQNNGV. J lost 3 bases, V lost 5 bases, and 13 bases had no gene match.

The chain links TRBV5-4 to TRBJ2-2, with 9 bases matching TRBD2. The junction had 3 bases not matched to a gene; V was cut back by 6 bases and J by 0 bases. The CDR3 has 15 residues. CDR1 and CDR2 from the germline V gene are SGHNT and YYREEE (reference sequence). The CDR3 nucleotides are TGTGCCAGCACGCTAGCGGGATCGAACACCGGGGAGCTGTTTTTT. This translates into CASTLAGSNTGELFF.

This clone was detected only a few times. The chain combines TRBV6-4 with TRBJ2-1, with a weak D call TRBD1 (6 bases). V gave up 3 bases and J gave up 1 base, with 7 bases separating them. In germline, CDR1 is MRHNA, CDR2 SNTAGT. The CDR3 contains 14 residues. CDR3 protein: CASSEQGSYNEQFF. CDR3 nucleotide sequence: TGTGCCAGCAGTGAACAGGGATCCTACAATGAGCAGTTCTTC.

This clone was seen a single time. The gene calls are TRBV5-6 and TRBJ1-1; D is unclear. V lost 2 bases, J lost 1 base, and 9 bases lay in between. This CDR3 spans 14 amino acids. Germline CDR1 and CDR2: SGHDT and YYEEEE. The CDR3 coding sequence is TGTGCCAGCAGCTTCGGCGGCCCGAACACTGAAGCTTTCTTT. Protein sequence: CASSFGGPNTEAFF.

This chain connects TRBV10-1 to TRBJ2-2; TRBD2 matches 7 bases. The length of the CDR3 is 15 residues. Looked up from germline, CDR1 is WNHNN and CDR2 is SYGVQD (reference sequence). V shed 6 bases, J shed 4 bases, and the junction held 8 bases outside the gene matches. The CDR3 protein is CASSLGGSSTGELFF. The CDR3 DNA sequence: TGCGCCAGCAGCCTTGGCGGGAGTAGCACCGGGGAGCTGTTTTTT.

The gene calls are TRBV27 and TRBJ1-4; D is undetermined. CDR3 size: 13 residues. The V and J ends lost 11 bases and 4 bases respectively, with 14 bases between them. Germline loops: CDR1 MNHEY, CDR2 SMNVEV (reference sequence). CDR3 sequence reads: CASQAGFNEKLFF. In DNA form, the CDR3 reads TGTGCCTCCCAAGCGGGGTTTAATGAAAAACTGTTTTTT.

Only a few counts were recorded for this clone. The chain has TRBV18 and TRBJ2-5, with D possibly TRBD2 on 5 matching bases. This CDR3 contains 15 residues. From germline, CDR1 is KGHSH and CDR2 LQKENI. V lost 4 bases to trimming and J lost 3 bases, with 15 bases between them. The DNA for the CDR3 is TGTGCCAGCTCACTCCTTGGGGAGAGGGAAGAGACCCAGTACTTC. It is translated as CASSLLGEREETQYF.

The chain combines TRBV9 with TRBJ2-3; D unresolved. Germline CDR1 reads SGDLS; CDR2 reads YYNGEE. This CDR3 is built from 16 residues. Trimming stripped 0 bases from V and 1 base from J, with 12 bases between. The CDR3 spells CASSVGVTPGTDTQYF. The CDR3, as DNA: TGTGCCAGCAGCGTAGGTGTCACCCCGGGCACAGATACGCAGTATTTT.